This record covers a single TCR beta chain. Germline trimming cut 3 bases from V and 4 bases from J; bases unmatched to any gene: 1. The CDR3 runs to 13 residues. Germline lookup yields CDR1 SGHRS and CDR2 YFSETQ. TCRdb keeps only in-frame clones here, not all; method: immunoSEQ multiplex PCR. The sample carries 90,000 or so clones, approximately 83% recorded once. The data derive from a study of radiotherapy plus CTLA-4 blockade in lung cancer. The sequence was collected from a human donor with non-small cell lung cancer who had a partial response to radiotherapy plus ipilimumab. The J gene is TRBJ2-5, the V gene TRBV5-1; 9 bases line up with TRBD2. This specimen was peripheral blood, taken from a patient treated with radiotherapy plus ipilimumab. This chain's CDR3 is CASSSLAGETQYF. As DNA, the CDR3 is TGCGCCAGCAGCTCACTAGCGGGAGAGACCCAGTACTTC.